Following are 12 T cell receptor beta chains from one sample sequenced in a study of blood T cell repertoires in COVID-19. Sequencing used immunoSEQ multiplex PCR; TCRdb keeps in-frame clones, though not all of them. Of 250,000 to 300,000 clones in the sample, about nine tenths were seen once. The sequenced sample consisted of peripheral blood. The receptors were gathered from a man aged 45-60 years with acute or convalescent COVID-19.

The genes are TRBV30 and TRBJ1-5, with TRBD1 matching 7 bases. Germline CDR1 and CDR2: GTSNPN and SVGIG (reference sequence). V lost 0 bases and J lost 5; bases outside the gene matches: 1. The CDR3 contains 13 residues. CDR3: CAWSVRGHQPQHF. CDR3 DNA: TGTGCCTGGAGTGTAAGGGGGCATCAGCCCCAGCATTTT.

The CDR3 DNA is TGCGCCAGCTCTCGGGGTCCTGAGTATGGCTACACCTTC. It yields the protein CASSRGPEYGYTF. The V gene is TRBV5-1, the J gene TRBJ1-2; D is unclear. The CDR3 covers 13 residues. CDR1 is SGHRS and CDR2 is YFSETQ in the germline V gene. V lost 7 bases and J lost 5, with 15 bases in between. The full variable domain, rest sourced from reference TRBV5-1 and TRBJ1-2, is KAGVTQTPRYLIKTRGQQVTLSCSPISGHRSVSWYQQTPGQGLQFLFEYFSETQRNKGNFPGRFSGRQFSNSRSEMNVSTLELGDSALYLCASSRGPEYGYTFGSGTRLTVV.

The V and J genes are TRBV4-2 and TRBJ2-1, with 12 bases identical to TRBD1. The length of the CDR3 is 17 residues. Losses at the gene ends were 0 bases for V and 8 bases for J; bases not matched to a gene: 8. The germline V gene encodes CDR1 LGHNA and CDR2 YNFKEQ. CDR3 loop: CASSQDVRDRGQDEQFF. The CDR3 DNA reads TGTGCCAGCAGCCAAGATGTCCGGGACAGGGGGCAGGATGAGCAGTTCTTC.

V is TRBV6-5 and J is TRBJ1-1; TRBD1 is a possible D gene (5 bases). The CDR3 consists of 14 residues. In germline, CDR1 is MNHEY, CDR2 SVGAGI. The ends were cut back, 4 bases at V and 1 base at J, with 10 bases in the middle. Here the CDR3 DNA reads TGTGCCAGCAGTTCTCGACAGTCGAACACTGAAGCTTTCTTT. Translation gives CASSSRQSNTEAFF.

This clone was seen once. The rearrangement links TRBV6-5 to TRBJ1-1, with D maybe TRBD1 (6 bases). Germline CDR1 and CDR2: MNHEY and SVGAGI. Trimming left V 7 bases short and J 10 bases short, with 19 bases between. The CDR3 is 13 amino acids. The CDR3 reads CASIKTGMDAAFF. The CDR3, as DNA: TGTGCCAGCATAAAAACAGGGATGGATGCAGCTTTCTTT.

The chain combines TRBV4-2 with TRBJ2-1; maybe TRBD2 (5 bases). The germline V and J ends were trimmed by 1 base and 4 bases, with 11 bases remaining between them. This CDR3 contains 15 residues. Germline assignment: CDR1 LGHNA and CDR2 YNFKEQ. The CDR3 coding sequence is TGTGCCAGCAGCCAAGTCCGACTACTATACAATGAGCAGTTCTTC. Its protein is CASSQVRLLYNEQFF.

The V and J genes are TRBV7-9 and TRBJ2-1; maybe TRBD2 (5 bases). Trimming shortened V by 3 bases and J by 8 bases, and 11 bases separated the two germline ends. The germline CDR1 and CDR2 sequences are SEHNR and FQNEAQ (reference sequence). CDR3 length: 13 residues. CDR3 sequence (DNA): TGTGCCAGCAGCTTCGCTTCGGAGGATGAGCAGTTCTTC. Amino acid sequence: CASSFASEDEQFF.

The chain employs TRBV15 and TRBJ1-2, with D maybe TRBD1 (5 bases). Between the trimmed V and J ends, which lost 2 bases and 0 bases, there was a span of 16 bases. The CDR3 totals 17 residues. In germline, CDR1 is LNHNV, CDR2 YYDKDF (reference sequence). CDR3 in amino acids: CATSRPTGFPSNYGYTF. The CDR3 nucleotides are TGTGCCACCAGCAGACCAACAGGTTTTCCCTCTAACTATGGCTACACCTTC.

This clone came up once. V is TRBV5-1 and J is TRBJ1-4; 11 bases line up with TRBD1. The ends lost 0 bases at V and 7 bases at J; junction bases unmatched: 8. The CDR3 runs 17 residues. Germline CDR1 is SGHRS and CDR2 is YFSETQ. In DNA form, the CDR3 reads TGCGCCAGCAGCTTGGGGACAGGGGGCTTCTACGGTGAAAAACTGTTTTTT. Translating gives CASSLGTGGFYGEKLFF.

This chain links TRBV6-1 with TRBJ1-5; TRBD1 might be the D (5 bases). Germline-derived CDR1 and CDR2 are MNHNS and SASEGT. V lost 2 bases, J lost 6 bases, and 11 bases lay in between. This CDR3 comprises 14 residues. CDR3 loop: CASSEPGWVQPQHF. For the CDR3, the DNA is TGTGCCAGCAGTGAACCAGGGTGGGTTCAGCCCCAGCATTTT.

This chain uses TRBV3-1 (or the pseudogene TRBV3-2) with TRBJ1-6; 8 nucleotides line up with TRBD1. CDR3 length: 13 residues. The V gene's germline CDR1 is LGHDT and CDR2 YNNKEL (reference sequence). The V segment lost 4 bases and the J segment 10 bases; nucleotides outside the gene matches: 3. CDR3 DNA: TGTGCCAGCAGCCCCCGACAGGGGTCACCCCTCCACTTT. Its protein is CASSPRQGSPLHF.

This chain uses TRBV21-1 with TRBJ2-7; the table's D call TRBD2 went unverified against the DNA. TRBV21-1 is tagged as a pseudogene. The CDR3 spans 13 residues. The CDR3 DNA reads as TGTGCCAGCAGGGGGAGGGAAACCTACGAGCAGTACTTC. It codes for CASRGRETYEQYF.